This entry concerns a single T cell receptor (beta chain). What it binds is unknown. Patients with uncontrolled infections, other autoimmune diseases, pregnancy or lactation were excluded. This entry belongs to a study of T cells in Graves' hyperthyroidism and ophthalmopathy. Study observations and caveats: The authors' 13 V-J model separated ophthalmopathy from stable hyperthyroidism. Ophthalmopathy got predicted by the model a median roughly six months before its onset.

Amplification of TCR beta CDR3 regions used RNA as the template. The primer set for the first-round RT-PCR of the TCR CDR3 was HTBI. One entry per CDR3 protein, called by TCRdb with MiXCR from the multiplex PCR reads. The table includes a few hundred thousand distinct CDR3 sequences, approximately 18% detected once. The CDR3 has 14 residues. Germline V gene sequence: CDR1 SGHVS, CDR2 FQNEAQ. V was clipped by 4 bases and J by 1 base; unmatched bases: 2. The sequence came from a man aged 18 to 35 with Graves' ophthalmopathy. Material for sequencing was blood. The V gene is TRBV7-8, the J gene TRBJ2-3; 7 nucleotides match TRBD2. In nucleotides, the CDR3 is TGTGCCAGCAGCTCACGGGGGGGCACAGATACGCAGTATTTT. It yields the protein CASSSRGGTDTQYF.